The rows below give T cell receptor beta chains drawn from one sample of a study of T cells in Graves' hyperthyroidism and ophthalmopathy. TCRdb re-called the multiplex PCR reads through MiXCR, storing one row per CDR3 protein. The sample gives 600,000 to 700,000 distinct CDR3 sequences, roughly 14% of which show up once; about 3.9% is in the top ten. The sequencing input was blood. The receptors were sampled from a woman between 40 and 55 years old with Graves' ophthalmopathy. The CDR3 runs from the conserved cysteine through the conserved F or W. The D gene is left open where the match is weak. A clone size is listed for some rows: how often the clone was seen (once, few, many), or a class if it is expanded.

NA	TRBJ1-2	NA	TRBV11-1	TGTGCCAGCAGCCCCCAATTAAAAAGGTTCGTCGGTGGCTACACCTTC	CASSPQLKRFVGGYTF
NA	TRBJ1-1	TRBD1	TRBV6-2/TRBV6-3	TGTGCCAGTGGGGACAGCTCGAACACTGAAGCTTTCTTT	CASGDSSNTEAFF
many	TRBJ1-1	NA	TRBV6-5	TGTGCCAGCAGTTATCAGCGGAACACTGAAGCTTTCTTT	CASSYQRNTEAFF
many	TRBJ2-5	NA	TRBV12-3/TRBV12-4	TGTGCCAGCAGTTCCCCCCCGGGGAAAGAGACCCAGTACTTC	CASSSPPGKETQYF
NA	TRBJ2-1	TRBD2	TRBV7-6	TGTGCCAGCAGCTTCGAGGGGACTAGCGGATTCATGGAGCAGTTCTTC	CASSFEGTSGFMEQFF
few	TRBJ2-4	TRBD2	TRBV2	TGTGCCAGCAGTGGAGGACTAGCGGGAGGGCAAAACATTCAGTACTTC	CASSGGLAGGQNIQYF
NA	TRBJ2-2	NA	TRBV5-4	TGTGCCAGCAGCCGGGACGTTAACACCGGGGAGCTGTTTTTT	CASSRDVNTGELFF
few	TRBJ1-1	NA	TRBV14	TGTGCCAGCAGCCAAGAAGCAGCCTGGAACACTGAAGCTTTCTTT	CASSQEAAWNTEAFF
many	TRBJ2-7	NA	TRBV20-1	TGCAGTGCTAGAGTTGGTATAGCTTACGAGCAGTACTTC	CSARVGIAYEQYF
many	TRBJ2-1	NA	TRBV6-1	TGTGCCAGCAGTGTCCCCAATACTAGGACTGAGCAGTTCTTC	CASSVPNTRTEQFF
many	TRBJ1-2	NA	TRBV6-2/TRBV6-3	TGTGCCAGCAAGACAGTCTCTAACTATGGCTACACCTTC	CASKTVSNYGYTF
many	TRBJ1-2	TRBD1	TRBV27	TGTGCCAGCAGTGCCTCGACAGGGGCCGGCGGCTACACCTTC	CASSASTGAGGYTF
NA	TRBJ1-2	TRBD1	TRBV19	TGTGCCAGTAGGGCGACAGGGACCGGCTATGGCTACACCTTC	CASRATGTGYGYTF
many	TRBJ2-7	NA	TRBV29-1	TGCAGCGTAAGGACGGGGAGCACCTACGAGCAGTACTTC	CSVRTGSTYEQYF
many	TRBJ2-7	NA	TRBV28	TGTGCCAGCAGTTTAGGGCGCGAGAGCGGGCAGTACTTC	CASSLGRESGQYF
many	TRBJ2-5	TRBD1	TRBV29-1	TGCAGCGTTGATCCGCCGGGACAGGGAAGGGTGGGAGTACGGGAGACCCAGTACTTC	CSVDPPGQGRVGVRETQYF
many	TRBJ2-5	TRBD2	TRBV7-2	TGTGCCAGCAGTCCCGGACTAGTGGAGACCCAGTACTTC	CASSPGLVETQYF
many	TRBJ1-2	TRBD1	TRBV10-2	TGCGCCAGCAGCGAGCAGGGGGTAGGCTATGGCTACACCTTC	CASSEQGVGYGYTF
many	TRBJ2-6	NA	TRBV6-1	TGTGCCAGCGGTCGAGGAATTTCTCTGGGAGCCAACGTCCTGACTTTC	CASGRGISLGANVLTF
many	TRBJ2-7	NA	TRBV6-2/TRBV6-3	TGTGCCAGCAGTTATTTAGGCGACTCCTACGAGCAGTACTTC	CASSYLGDSYEQYF
many	TRBJ2-2	NA	TRBV29-1	TGCAGCGTTGCGATACAGATAACGAACACCGGGGAGCTGTTTTTT	CSVAIQITNTGELFF
many	TRBJ2-3	NA	TRBV6-1	TGTGCCAGCAGTGAAGGGTCAGGGACTGATACGCAGTATTTT	CASSEGSGTDTQYF
many	TRBJ2-5	NA	TRBV20-1	TGCAGTGCTAGAGCCGAGGGTGGGACCCAGTACTTC	CSARAEGGTQYF
many	TRBJ2-4	TRBD1	TRBV29-1	TGCAGCGCTGGGGACGACAAGACAGGGGCCAAAAACATTCAGTACTTC	CSAGDDKTGAKNIQYF
many	TRBJ2-7	NA	TRBV3-1	TGTGCCAGCAGTCAGGGGGGGTTTAACGAGCAGTACTTC	CASSQGGFNEQYF
many	TRBJ1-1	TRBD1	TRBV19	TGTGCCAGTAGTACAACAGGGGTAGTCTGGAACACTGAAGCTTTCTTT	CASSTTGVVWNTEAFF
many	TRBJ2-2	TRBD1	TRBV12-3/TRBV12-4	TGTGCCAGCAGTTCCACAGGGGCCGACACCGGGGAGCTGTTTTTT	CASSSTGADTGELFF
few	TRBJ1-5	NA	TRBV12-3/TRBV12-4	TGTGCCAGCACCCCGGCAGGCGGCGGTGGGAATCAGCCCCAGCATTTT	CASTPAGGGGNQPQHF
few	TRBJ2-5	TRBD2	TRBV20-1	TGCAGTGCTAGAGATCGAGGAGCGGGAGGGCCGGGGACCCAGTACTTC	CSARDRGAGGPGTQYF
many	TRBJ2-5	NA	TRBV29-1	TGCAGCGTTGAAGATGGGTCCTTACAAGAGACCCAGTACTTC	CSVEDGSLQETQYF
many	TRBJ2-7	NA	TRBV7-2	TGTGCCAGCAGCTTAGCCGGGCCCACCTACGAGCAGTACTTC	CASSLAGPTYEQYF
NA	TRBJ2-2	TRBD1	TRBV20-1	TGCAGTGCAAAGGGGGCGTACACCGGGGAGCTGTTTTTT	CSAKGAYTGELFF
many	TRBJ1-3	NA	TRBV12-3/TRBV12-4	TGTGCCAGCGACGGCAGAGGAAACACCATATATTTT	CASDGRGNTIYF
few	TRBJ2-7	NA	TRBV27	TGTGCCAGCAGCTTAGACAGCGCCTACGAGCAGTACTTC	CASSLDSAYEQYF
many	TRBJ1-1	NA	TRBV2	TGTGTCAGCAGTGCGTGGGGCCTGAACACTGAAGCTTTCTTT	CVSSAWGLNTEAFF
many	TRBJ1-2	TRBD1	TRBV19	TGTGCCAGTAGTATTGGGACAGCAAACTATGGCTACACCTTC	CASSIGTANYGYTF
many	TRBJ2-7	TRBD2	TRBV28	TGTGCCAGCAGTTCTAGCGGCCTCTACGAGCAGTACTTC	CASSSSGLYEQYF
many	TRBJ2-7	NA	TRBV2	TGTGCCAGCAGTGGAGAGGGGGTCAACGAGCAGTACTTC	CASSGEGVNEQYF
many	TRBJ2-7	NA	TRBV28	TGTGCCAGCAGTACCCCCGTTACGGGGGCGGACGAGCAGTACTTC	CASSTPVTGADEQYF
many	TRBJ2-5	NA	TRBV6-2/TRBV6-3	TGTGCCAGCAGTTATTCGGACTCGTACCAAGAGACCCAGTACTTC	CASSYSDSYQETQYF
once	TRBJ2-7	NA	TRBV30	TGTGCCTGGAGTGTACTGGGACGCTCCTACGAGCAGTACTTC	CAWSVLGRSYEQYF
many	TRBJ1-1	TRBD1	TRBV11-1	TGTGCCAGCAGAAAAAGAGGGACAGTTCTCATGAACACTGAAGCTTTCTTT	CASRKRGTVLMNTEAFF
many	TRBJ2-5	NA	TRBV6-5	TGTGCCAGCAGTTACCTGGGACAATCGGAACAGACCCAGTACTTC	CASSYLGQSEQTQYF
many	TRBJ2-5	TRBD2	TRBV7-7	TGTGCTAGCAGCAGGGGGACTAGCGTGGGAGAGACCCAGTACTTC	CASSRGTSVGETQYF
few	TRBJ1-1	NA	TRBV10-3	TGTGCCATCAGTGAGTCGCTGAGGGACACTGAAGCTTTCTTT	CAISESLRDTEAFF
NA	TRBJ2-7	TRBD2	TRBV7-8	TGTGCCAGCAGCTTAGAACTAGCGGGAGGAAAAGAGCAGTACTTC	CASSLELAGGKEQYF
many	TRBJ2-5	TRBD2	TRBV29-1	TGCAGCGTTGGGGGGGGACTTTCGAAGACCCAGTACTTC	CSVGGGLSKTQYF
many	TRBJ1-1	NA	TRBV6-5	TGTGCCAGCAGTTACACAGACAGACAAAAAGCTTTCTTT	CASSYTDRQKAFF
many	TRBJ2-5	NA	TRBV6-1	TGTGCCAGCAGGAGCAAGGGTCGGGAGACCCAGTACTTC	CASRSKGRETQYF
many	TRBJ2-5	TRBD2	TRBV29-1	TGCAGCGTTGAGGCGGGAGGCGTGGAGACCCAGTACTTC	CSVEAGGVETQYF
NA	TRBJ2-5	NA	TRBV3-1	TGTGCCAGCAGCCAAGAAGCAAGGGCGCAAGAGACCCAGTACTTC	CASSQEARAQETQYF
NA	TRBJ1-1	NA	TRBV28	TGTGCCAGCAGTTTATTCAGGTCGGGCACTGAAGCTTTCTTT	CASSLFRSGTEAFF
many	TRBJ1-1	NA	TRBV6-1	TGTGCCAGCATCCCCCGGGGGGGTTATCTGAACACTGAAGCTTTCTTT	CASIPRGGYLNTEAFF
many	TRBJ2-2	TRBD1	TRBV6-5	TGTGCCAGCAGTTACTCTCAGGACAGGGGAAGCGGCGGGGAGCTGTTTTTT	CASSYSQDRGSGGELFF
few	TRBJ1-2	NA	TRBV28	TGTGCCAGCAGCCGAACGACGGCAACCAACTATGGCTACACCTTC	CASSRTTATNYGYTF